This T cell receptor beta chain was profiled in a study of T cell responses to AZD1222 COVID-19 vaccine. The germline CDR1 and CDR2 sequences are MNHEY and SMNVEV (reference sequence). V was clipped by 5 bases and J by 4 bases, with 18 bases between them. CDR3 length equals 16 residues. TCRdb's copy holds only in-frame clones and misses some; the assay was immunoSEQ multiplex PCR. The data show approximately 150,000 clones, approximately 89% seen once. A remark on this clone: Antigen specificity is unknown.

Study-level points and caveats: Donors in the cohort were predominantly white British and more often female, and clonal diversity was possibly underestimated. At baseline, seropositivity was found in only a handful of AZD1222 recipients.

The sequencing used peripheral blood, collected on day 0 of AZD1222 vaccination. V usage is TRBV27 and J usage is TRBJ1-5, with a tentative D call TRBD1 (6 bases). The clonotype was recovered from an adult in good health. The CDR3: CASSRGHRPGNQPQHF. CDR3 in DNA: TGTGCCAGCAGTCGGGGACACAGGCCTGGGAATCAGCCCCAGCATTTT.